The sequence of this T cell receptor (beta chain) was determined in a study of cytomegalovirus exposure and HLA in healthy donors. Broader study findings: Common viral pathogens (according to a later analysis) appeared linked to several of the most significant clusters.

CDR3 length: 15 amino acids. The V gene lost 5 bases and the J gene lost 6 bases, with 16 bases spanning the gap. CDR1 and CDR2 (germline): SGHTA, FQGNSA. Researchers ran the PCR with 60 Vbeta and 13 Jbeta primers. Repertoires were generated with immunoSEQ multiplex PCR, while TCRdb's copy carries only in-frame clones and drops some. This table has nearly 100,000 clones, approximately 9% appearing once. This clone has just a few counts. Its antigen is unidentified. Specimen: PBMCs. The receptor comes from a man aged 45-60 years in good health and CMV-seropositive. V usage is TRBV7-2 and J usage is TRBJ1-4; D uncertain. The CDR3 DNA reads as TGTGCCAGCAGCCCAAGCTGGGCAGAGTATGAAAAACTGTTTTTT. It yields the protein CASSPSWAEYEKLFF. Full variable domain (missing parts from reference TRBV7-2 and TRBJ1-4): GAGVSQSPSNKVTEKGKDVELRCDPISGHTALYWYRQSLGQGLEFLIYFQGNSAPDKSGLPSDRFSAERTGGSVSTLTIQRTQQEDSAVYLCASSPSWAEYEKLFFGSGTQLSVL.